The present TCR beta chain was sequenced within a study of cytomegalovirus exposure and HLA in healthy donors. Study-level information: In a later analysis, it was reported that the roughly 120 validation repertoires had been produced on the same platform as the roughly 610 repertoires belonging to the first cohort.

Produced via immunoSEQ multiplex PCR; TCRdb's table is partial and in-frame only. The repertoire holds about 280,000 clones, around 87% seen once, with about 0.86% in the top ten. Of note for this clone: Its specificity is not known.

Study-wide results and caveats: Three CMV-associated chains were confirmed in vitro to be specific for CMV antigens. The study put roughly 160 TCR beta chains on its list as cytomegalovirus-associated.

This sequence was found in a woman younger than 30 in good health and CMV-seronegative. The sample was PBMCs.

In DNA form, the CDR3 reads TGTGCCAGCAGCTTGGAGGGCCCGGGGGACACCGGGGAGCTGTTTTTT. This translates into CASSLEGPGDTGELFF. The V gene is TRBV5-6, the J gene TRBJ2-2; D is possibly TRBD2 (6 bases). V was shortened by 0 bases and J by 3 bases, with 12 bases between the two germline ends. This CDR3 comprises 16 residues. Germline CDR1 SGHDT, CDR2 YYEEEE.